This TCR beta chain is drawn from a study of spatial heterogeneity in lung cancer. Overall study context: Alpha-chain sequences were consistently detected in smaller numbers than beta-chain sequences. Study-level results: The study found ubiquitous expanded tumor TCRs in blood more at resection than follow-up.

Time point specified: sample taken at primary tumor resection. Whole RNA from tumor, nontumor lung or frozen PBMC was sequenced unsorted. MiXCR, applied by TCRdb to the 5' RACE reads, yields one record per CDR3 protein. The repertoire has about 92,000 distinct CDR3 sequences, over 9.5% of them found once; the top ten carry 35% to 45%. About this clonotype itself: The antigen is not known. One junction end does not reproduce the germline sequence, and a read error may be involved.

The germline V gene has CDR1 LNHDA and CDR2 SQIVND (reference sequence). The CDR3 is 13 residues long. This receptor was identified in a male donor with early-stage non-small cell lung cancer. V usage is TRBV19 and J usage is TRBJ2-4; a weak D match, TRBD2 (5 bases). Sequencing used PBMCs, obtained at surgery. The CDR3 protein is CVSSPREGSIQYF. As DNA, the CDR3 is TGTGTCAGTAGTCCCCGTGAAGGGAGCATTCAGTACTTC.